These 27 T cell receptor beta chains came from one sample sequenced in a study of cytomegalovirus exposure and HLA in healthy donors. The protocol was immunoSEQ multiplex PCR, while the TCRdb copy is restricted to in-frame clones and leaves out a portion. This table has about 150,000 clones, about 82% appearing once. Sequenced sample: PBMCs. The receptors were gathered from a human donor in good health.

The chain employs TRBV6-4 and TRBJ1-4; D is unresolved. Trimming pared 6 bases from V and 2 bases from J, leaving 10 bases between. CDR1 MRHNA and CDR2 SNTAGT come from the germline V gene. This CDR3 comprises 14 residues. The CDR3 sequence: CASRATTTNEKLFF. The CDR3 bases are TGTGCCAGCAGAGCGACGACCACTAATGAAAAACTGTTTTTT.

The chain is built from TRBV28 and TRBJ1-2; D might be TRBD1 (6 bases). Trimming left V 4 bases short and J 1 base short, with 31 bases between. The CDR3 sequence is 21 residues long. From germline, CDR1 is MDHEN and CDR2 SYDVKM. The chain's CDR3 is CASSSLPSISQDRSFNYGYTF. Here the CDR3 DNA reads TGTGCCAGCAGTTCTCTGCCATCGATATCTCAAGACAGGTCGTTTAACTATGGCTACACCTTC.

This clone was seen a handful of times. The chain recombines TRBV19 with TRBJ1-5; D perhaps matches TRBD1 (5 bases). Between the trimmed V and J ends, which lost 5 bases and 6 bases, there was a span of 11 bases. The CDR3 contains 13 residues. The germline CDR1 and CDR2 sequences are LNHDA and SQIVND (reference sequence). The CDR3 here is CASSYGALQPQHF. The DNA for the CDR3 is TGTGCCAGTAGTTATGGGGCTCTTCAGCCCCAGCATTTT. Looking up the rest from reference TRBV19 and TRBJ1-5 gives the full variable domain: DGGITQSPKYLFRKEGQNVTLSCEQNLNHDAMYWYRQDPGQGLRLIYYSQIVNDFQKGDIAEGYSVSREKKESFPLTVTSAQKNPTAFYLCASSYGALQPQHFGDGTRLSIL.

The chain is built from TRBV27 and TRBJ1-2, with D perhaps TRBD1 (6 bases). V was cut by 3 bases and J by 2 bases, with 22 bases left in between. The CDR3 has 18 residues. Germline V gene sequence: CDR1 MNHEY, CDR2 SMNVEV (reference sequence). The CDR3 DNA is TGTGCCAGCAGTTTGGTAAGACCCCGGGACACGAGGAACTATGGCTACACCTTC. This codes for CASSLVRPRDTRNYGYTF.

The chain recombines TRBV7-9 with TRBJ2-7, with 7 bases fitting TRBD2. The V and J ends lost 3 bases and 2 bases, in that order; junction bases with no gene match: 13. The germline V gene has CDR1 SEHNR and CDR2 FQNEAQ (reference sequence). The length of the CDR3 is 17 residues. CDR3 nucleotide sequence: TGTGCCAGCAGCTTTCCTGCAGGGAGGGACGGAGCCTACGAGCAGTACTTC. Its protein is CASSFPAGRDGAYEQYF.

This chain connects TRBV5-6 to TRBJ2-3; 11 positions agree with TRBD2. With V trimmed by 4 bases and J by 5 bases, 9 bases remained unmatched. The CDR3 is 16 residues long. CDR1 SGHDT and CDR2 YYEEEE come from the germline V gene. The CDR3 DNA is TGTGCCAGCAGCCGTCCGGGACTAGCGGCCGTAGATACGCAGTATTTT. Translated: CASSRPGLAAVDTQYF.

The chain links TRBV7-6 to TRBJ2-1, with 12 positions matching TRBD2. J gave up 5 bases and V 4 bases, and 6 bases lay outside the gene matches. The CDR3 contains 16 residues. The germline V gene has CDR1 SGHVS and CDR2 FNYEAQ. CDR3 amino acids: CASSYGLAGLNNEQFF. CDR3 coding DNA: TGTGCCAGCAGCTATGGACTAGCGGGACTAAACAATGAGCAGTTCTTC.

The chain recombines TRBV19 with TRBJ1-6, with TRBD1 identical over 8 bases. CDR3 length: 15 residues. Germline lookup yields CDR1 LNHDA and CDR2 SQIVND (reference sequence). Trimming took 3 bases from V and 13 from J; bases not matched to a gene: 11. DNA of the CDR3: TGTGCCAGTAGTATTGTCGGGACAGGCGAAGCGCCCCTCCACTTT. Its protein is CASSIVGTGEAPLHF.

The CDR3 region has the DNA TGTGCCAGAGCGGTGAGCGGCGTCAATGAGCAGTTCTTC. This gives the protein CARAVSGVNEQFF. The rearrangement joins TRBV19 to TRBJ2-1; D is perhaps TRBD2 (5 bases). The germline CDR1 and CDR2 sequences are LNHDA and SQIVND (reference sequence). The ends were cut back, 9 bases at V and 6 bases at J, with 15 bases in the middle. This CDR3 is 13 amino acids long.

The rearrangement joins TRBV7-9 to TRBJ1-2; 11 nucleotides agree with TRBD1. The CDR3 runs to 14 residues. Trimming at V came to 0 bases and at J to 8 bases, leaving 2 bases not matched to a gene. CDR1 is SEHNR, CDR2 FQNEAQ, per germline (reference sequence). The CDR3 coding sequence is TGTGCCAGCAGCTTAGCGGGACAGGGGGGCGGCTACACCTTC. Amino acid sequence: CASSLAGQGGGYTF. The whole variable domain, filled in from reference TRBV7-9 and TRBJ1-2, reads DTGVSQNPRHKITKRGQNVTFRCDPISEHNRLYWYRQTLGQGPEFLTYFQNEAQLEKSRLLSDRFSAERPKGSFSTLEIQRTEQGDSAMYLCASSLAGQGGGYTFGSGTRLTVV.

The CDR3 sequence: CASNLAGGPYEQYF. The CDR3 DNA reads TGTGCCAGCAATCTAGCGGGAGGGCCCTACGAGCAGTACTTC. The chain employs TRBV2 and TRBJ2-7; 12 nucleotides align to TRBD2. With 7 bases clipped from V and 2 bases from J, the junction kept 3 bases outside the gene matches. Looked up from germline, CDR1 is SNHLY and CDR2 is FYNNEI. The CDR3 totals 14 residues. The variable domain in full, completed from reference TRBV2 and TRBJ2-7, reads EPEVTQTPSHQVTQMGQEVILRCVPISNHLYFYWYRQILGQKVEFLVSFYNNEISEKSEIFDDQFSVERPDGSNFTLKIRSTKLEDSAMYFCASNLAGGPYEQYFGPGTRLTVT.

This clone was detected only once. V is TRBV27 and J is TRBJ2-1; a possible D gene is TRBD2 (6 bases). CDR1 and CDR2 from the germline V gene are MNHEY and SMNVEV (reference sequence). CDR3 size: 15 residues. The V and J ends lost 5 bases and 1 base respectively, with 12 bases between them. For the CDR3, the DNA is TGTGCCAGCAGTCTTGGGACTCCTTCCTACAATGAGCAGTTCTTC. Its translation: CASSLGTPSYNEQFF.

The genes are TRBV5-1 and TRBJ1-3, with D perhaps matching TRBD1 (5 bases). Trimming removed 2 bases at V and 3 bases at J, with 12 bases between. CDR3 length: 15 amino acids. Per the germline V gene, CDR1 is SGHRS and CDR2 is YFSETQ. CDR3 DNA: TGCGCCAGCAGCTTAGATCAGGGCAGTGGAAACACCATATATTTT. Its translation is CASSLDQGSGNTIYF.

V usage is TRBV7-9 and J usage is TRBJ1-1; D uncertain. Trimming left V 5 bases short and J 0 bases short, with 13 bases between. Germline V lookup: CDR1 SEHNR, CDR2 FQNEAQ (reference sequence). The CDR3 spans 15 residues. CDR3 sequence: CASSPYQAMNTEAFF. The CDR3 bases are TGTGCCAGCAGCCCGTATCAGGCTATGAACACTGAAGCTTTCTTT.

The V gene is TRBV14, the J gene TRBJ1-2, with TRBD1 as a possible D gene (6 bases). The V gene's germline CDR1 is SGHDN and CDR2 FVKESK. V was shortened by 4 bases and J by 6 bases, with 18 bases between the two germline ends. CDR3 length: 15 amino acids. This chain's CDR3 is CASSRGRGAGHGYTF. For the CDR3, the DNA is TGTGCCAGCAGCCGGGGTCGGGGGGCCGGTCATGGCTACACCTTC.

V is TRBV6-6 and J is TRBJ1-2; maybe TRBD1 (5 bases). The ends were cut back, 9 bases at V and 4 bases at J, with 12 bases in the middle. Germline-derived CDR1 and CDR2 are MNHNY and SVGAGI (reference sequence). The CDR3 runs to 12 residues. The CDR3 sequence: CASVRDSYGYTF. CDR3 DNA: TGTGCCAGTGTCAGGGATTCCTATGGCTACACCTTC.

The chain carries TRBV28 and TRBJ1-5; the match to TRBD1 covers 10 bases. This CDR3 has 17 amino acids. Germline CDR1 is MDHEN and CDR2 is SYDVKM. The V gene end was trimmed by 6 bases and the J gene end by 7 bases; junction bases not matched to a gene: 15. CDR3 in DNA: TGTGCCAGCAGCACCTGGGGACAGGGGTTTAATAACCAGCCCCAGCATTTT. Translated, it gives CASSTWGQGFNNQPQHF.

The chain carries TRBV6-1 and TRBJ1-1, with 9 bases matching TRBD1. Germline assignment: CDR1 MNHNS and CDR2 SASEGT. V trimming: 6 bases; J trimming: 7 bases; junction bases outside the gene matches: 12. The CDR3 is 15 residues long. The CDR3 here is CASRNLLTGGGEAFF. CDR3 nucleotides: TGTGCCAGCAGAAATTTACTCACAGGGGGCGGTGAAGCTTTCTTT.

This rearrangement joins TRBV5-5 to TRBJ2-7, with D uncertain. Trimming stripped 3 bases from V and 6 bases from J, with 7 bases between. The CDR3 extends over 11 amino acids. Germline lookup yields CDR1 SGHKS and CDR2 YYEKEE (reference sequence). The CDR3 protein is CASSSSREQYF. CDR3 bases: TGTGCCAGCAGCTCGTCTCGCGAGCAGTACTTC.

The V gene is TRBV2, the J gene TRBJ2-5, with 7 bases identical to TRBD1. J gave up 1 base and V 6 bases, and 8 bases lay outside the gene matches. This CDR3 contains 15 residues. Germline CDR1 and CDR2: SNHLY and FYNNEI. The chain's CDR3 is CASRSRDSFQETQYF. CDR3 sequence (DNA): TGTGCCAGCAGGTCCCGGGACAGTTTCCAAGAGACCCAGTACTTC. The full variable domain, in which reference TRBV2 and TRBJ2-5 provide the parts outside the CDR3, is EPEVTQTPSHQVTQMGQEVILRCVPISNHLYFYWYRQILGQKVEFLVSFYNNEISEKSEIFDDQFSVERPDGSNFTLKIRSTKLEDSAMYFCASRSRDSFQETQYFGPGTRLLVL.

V usage is TRBV5-6 and J usage is TRBJ2-5, with TRBD1 identical over 7 bases. The germline V gene encodes CDR1 SGHDT and CDR2 YYEEEE. The CDR3 is 16 residues long. J gave up 0 bases and V 4 bases, and 9 bases lay outside the gene matches. The CDR3 here is CASSKTGTANQETQYF. The DNA of the CDR3 is TGTGCCAGCAGCAAGACCGGGACAGCAAACCAAGAGACCCAGTACTTC.

J is TRBJ2-3 and V is TRBV19; 10 nucleotides agree with TRBD2. The length of the CDR3 is 16 residues. In germline, CDR1 is LNHDA, CDR2 SQIVND (reference sequence). Trimming cost V 10 bases and J 6 bases; bases outside gene matches: 16. Here the CDR3 reads CATSAGGLRYLDTQYF. The CDR3 DNA follows: TGTGCCACCTCAGCGGGAGGGCTTCGTTACCTCGATACGCAGTATTTT.

This rearrangement joins TRBV5-4 to TRBJ2-5; TRBD1 might be the D (5 bases). Trimming shortened V by 3 bases and J by 2 bases, and 14 bases separated the two germline ends. Germline CDR1 reads SGHNT; CDR2 reads YYREEE (reference sequence). The CDR3 totals 15 residues. CDR3 region: CASSSRQTQQETQYF. Here the CDR3 DNA reads TGTGCCAGCAGCTCCCGACAGACTCAGCAAGAGACCCAGTACTTC. Full variable domain (outside the CDR3, taken from reference TRBV5-4 and TRBJ2-5): ETGVTQSPTHLIKTRGQQVTLRCSSQSGHNTVSWYQQALGQGPQFIFQYYREEENGRGNFPPRFSGLQFPNYSSELNVNALELDDSALYLCASSSRQTQQETQYFGPGTRLLVL.

The V gene is TRBV2, the J gene TRBJ1-1; no clear D gene. The CDR3 has 14 amino acids. The V end lost 5 bases, the J end lost 0 bases, and 10 bases lay between the germline ends. Germline values: CDR1 SNHLY, CDR2 FYNNEI. In nucleotides, the CDR3 is TGTGCCAGCAGTCTAGTGACTATGAACACTGAAGCTTTCTTT. This sequence encodes CASSLVTMNTEAFF.

This clone was detected once. The CDR3 coding sequence is TGTGCCAGCTCACCAGTCGGCAATCAGCCCCAGCATTTT. Amino acid sequence: CASSPVGNQPQHF. The chain combines TRBV18 with TRBJ1-5; D is undetermined. Trimming left V 2 bases short and J 2 bases short, with 4 bases between. From germline, CDR1 is KGHSH and CDR2 LQKENI. This CDR3 comprises 13 residues.

This clone appeared once. The rearrangement joins TRBV5-1 to TRBJ1-4; D ambiguous. CDR1 is SGHRS, CDR2 YFSETQ, per germline. This CDR3 is built from 13 residues. Trimming removed 4 bases at V and 5 bases at J, with 9 bases between. DNA of the CDR3: TGCGCCAGCAGCGGCGGGAAGAATGAAAAACTGTTTTTT. The encoded protein is CASSGGKNEKLFF.

The chain recombines TRBV5-5 with TRBJ2-5; the D gene is possibly TRBD2 (6 bases). Germline assignment: CDR1 SGHKS and CDR2 YYEKEE (reference sequence). V was shortened by 0 bases and J by 5 bases, with 14 bases between the two germline ends. The CDR3 sequence is 15 residues long. This CDR3 reads CASSLAPLAQETQYF. The DNA for the CDR3 is TGTGCCAGCAGCTTGGCCCCACTAGCACAGGAGACCCAGTACTTC.